The source of this T cell receptor (beta chain) is a study of blood T cell repertoires in COVID-19. About the study: Spain, Italy and the United States supplied samples that represented acute and convalescent COVID-19.

This CDR3 comprises 16 residues. CDR1 and CDR2 (germline): MGHDK, SYGVNS. V was clipped by 3 bases and J by 2 bases; unmatched bases: 7. Study processing details: Quantification of nucleated cells was approximated via reference gene primer amplification. The method was immunoSEQ multiplex PCR; TCRdb's version includes in-frame clones alone and lacks a portion of them. V, J and clone size are taken as reported in that table, and D and trimming were inferred from the DNA itself. This sample carries more than 300,000 clones, about 89% of them seen once, and the ten largest clones take about 6.8%. V and J are TRBV25-1 and TRBJ2-3; 8 positions agree with TRBD2. Sequencing input: peripheral blood. The sequence came from a man between 18 and 35 years old who had recovered from COVID-19. The CDR3 is CASSDSGTKVTDTQYF. CDR3 bases: TGTGCCAGCAGTGATAGCGGGACAAAAGTCACAGATACGCAGTATTTT.